This record covers a single TCR beta chain. Its antigen remains unidentified. No much larger clonotype is one base removed from it; base qualities were not supplied. Each collaborating institution followed its own protocols to collect whole blood in K2EDTA tubes. For TCRbeta analysis, collaborators shipped samples as frozen whole blood, isolated PBMCs, or DNA extracted from either of those sample types. Reading from cysteine to phenylalanine, the CDR3 counts 15 amino acids. Kept here is only the CDR3 DNA, which spans 45 bases and is read in frame from base 1. The germline V and J ends show losses of 2 bases and 8 bases respectively, and no gene match explains 4 bases of the junction. CDR1 and CDR2 (MRHNA, SNTAGT) derive from the germline V gene. The record originates from a study of blood T cell repertoires in COVID-19 (dated by TCRdb to about 2020). In terms of the full investigation: Samples covering the acute and convalescent phases of COVID-19 were provided by collaborators in the United States, Italy and Spain. Deeply sampled blood TCRbeta repertoires from subjects exposed to, actively infected with, or recovered from COVID-19 were included in the dataset. A de-identified subject ID, COVID-19 status, age in years and sex were almost always included in the sample metadata. Samples came from the ongoing ImmuneRACE study (first 160 participants) plus 1,254 subjects from 6 global collaborators. The material from the prospective study consisted of cDNA or gDNA derived from T cells, B-cell-depleted T cells, or PBMCs. Where HLA class I and class II types were available, the types were taken from metadata supplied by the sample provider, not from assay-based typing. A freely available public database, intended as a resource for researchers studying the immune response to SARS-CoV-2, is where the repertoires were released.

Results the study describes overall, beyond this receptor: The quantity of clinical and demographic metadata differed by source and by participant and was supplied without curation.

TCRbeta CDR3 regions were amplified from genomic DNA using the immunoSEQ Assay, a bias-controlled multiplex PCR. Per the original workflow: The number of nucleated cells in each sample was estimated from the amplification of reference gene primers within the assay. To quantify the absolute abundance of each unique TCRbeta CDR3 rearrangement, sequence reads were collapsed and filtered. For each sample, productive Simpson clonality was calculated by taking the square root of Simpson's diversity index across productive rearrangements. Here the immuneACCESS table is served through TCRdb, limited to in-frame sequences with V and J called. Missing clones are a known gap in these copies; in checked studies unresolved V genes cover under half, and the rest lacks a known reason. That table supplies the V and J calls and clone size; D and trimming were determined from the DNA. Recorded for this sample are some 70,000 clones; 81% of them occurred a single time. Clones ranked in the top ten supply 20% to 25% of the sample.

Recombination connected TRBV6-4 to TRBJ2-1; the junction holds 12 bases that match TRBD2. Sequenced input: peripheral blood. The clonotype originates from a woman in her 70s with acute or convalescent COVID-19. The DNA reads as follows: TGTGCCAGCAGTGACCGACTAGCGGGAGCTGATGAGCAGTTCTTC. The encoded protein is CASSDRLAGADEQFF.